Listed here are 28 T cell receptor beta chains from one sample, sequenced in a study of cytomegalovirus exposure and HLA in healthy donors. 60 Vbeta and 13 Jbeta primers were used in PCR. Libraries were prepared by immunoSEQ multiplex PCR; TCRdb keeps only in-frame clonotypes and omits some of them. The data contain about 190,000 clones, about four fifths of them seen just once; the ten biggest clones take up 0.25% to 0.3%. Material: PBMCs. These TCRs come from a boy aged 10-17 years in good health and CMV-seronegative.

The genes are TRBV10-2 and TRBJ2-3; 9 nucleotides agree with TRBD2. Looked up from germline, CDR1 is WSHSY and CDR2 is SAAADI. Trimming took 2 bases from V and 0 from J; bases not matched to a gene: 0. This CDR3 is 15 amino acids long. CDR3 loop: CASSETSGSTDTQYF. In DNA, the CDR3 is TGCGCCAGCAGTGAGACTAGCGGGAGCACAGATACGCAGTATTTT.

V usage is TRBV5-3 and J usage is TRBJ1-2; D call uncertain. TRBV5-3 carries the ORF label, with uncertain function. Trimming removed 4 bases at V and 1 base at J, with 11 bases between. The CDR3 extends over 14 amino acids. The CDR3 bases are TGTGCCAGAAGCCTCAGATTATATAACTATGGCTACACCTTC. Encoded protein: CARSLRLYNYGYTF.

The V and J genes are TRBV7-3 and TRBJ2-1; a possible D gene is TRBD2 (6 bases). CDR3 size: 14 residues. Germline loops: CDR1 SGHTA, CDR2 FQGTGA. Trimming stripped 0 bases from V and 7 bases from J, with 10 bases between. CDR3 DNA sequence: TGTGCCAGCAGCTTAACGATCCGGGGGAATGAGCAGTTCTTC. Translated, it gives CASSLTIRGNEQFF. Full variable domain (outside the CDR3, taken from reference TRBV7-3 and TRBJ2-1): GAGVSQTPSNKVTEKGKYVELRCDPISGHTALYWYRQSLGQGPEFLIYFQGTGAADDSGLPNDRFFAVRPEGSVSTLKIQRTERGDSAVYLCASSLTIRGNEQFFGPGTRLTVL.

The V and J genes are TRBV2 and TRBJ2-1; TRBD1 matches 7 bases. The V gene's germline CDR1 is SNHLY and CDR2 FYNNEI. The J segment lost 9 bases and the V segment lost 5 bases, leaving 7 bases of the junction unmatched. The CDR3 length is 13 residues. The DNA for the CDR3 is TGTGCCAGCAGTCGAGACAGGGCTGGTGAGCAGTTCTTC. Translation: CASSRDRAGEQFF.

The genes are TRBV5-1 and TRBJ2-7; TRBD1 agrees at 8 bases. Germline CDR1 SGHRS, CDR2 YFSETQ. The CDR3 covers 13 residues. The J segment lost 4 bases and the V segment lost 4 bases, leaving 4 bases of the junction unmatched. The CDR3 is CASSQTGGYEQYF. For the CDR3, the DNA is TGCGCCAGCAGCCAAACAGGGGGGTACGAGCAGTACTTC.

The genes are TRBV27 and TRBJ2-7; 7 bases fit TRBD2. V lost 6 bases to trimming and J lost 6 bases; unmatched junction nucleotides: 14. CDR3 length equals 15 residues. Germline CDR1 MNHEY, CDR2 SMNVEV (reference sequence). CDR3 nucleotide sequence: TGTGCCAGCAGGGAGGTGGGAGGGCTAGCGTCCGAGCAGTACTTC. It specifies CASREVGGLASEQYF.

The chain links TRBV29-1 to TRBJ2-6, with D unclear. V gave up 4 bases and J gave up 1 base, with 17 bases separating them. The CDR3 length is 17 residues. Germline CDR1 SQVTM, CDR2 ANQGSEA. The CDR3 spells CSVVSRSSVSGANVLTF. CDR3 in DNA: TGCAGCGTTGTCAGCAGGTCTTCAGTTTCTGGGGCCAACGTCCTGACTTTC.

This chain links TRBV6-1 with TRBJ2-3; TRBD2 matches 7 bases. There are 15 residues in the CDR3. Germline trimming cut 7 bases from V and 2 bases from J; bases unmatched to any gene: 9. The germline CDR1 and CDR2 sequences are MNHNS and SASEGT. This CDR3 reads CASNKKAGITDTQYF. The CDR3 region has the DNA TGTGCCAGCAATAAGAAAGCGGGGATCACAGATACGCAGTATTTT.

This chain joins TRBV5-1 and TRBJ1-4, with D maybe TRBD1 (6 bases). CDR1 and CDR2 from the germline V gene are SGHRS and YFSETQ. The CDR3 spans 15 residues. Trimming took off 2 bases at V and 0 bases at J, with 8 bases between the two ends. The CDR3 DNA reads TGCGCCAGCAGCTTTGGGGGCACAACTAATGAAAAACTGTTTTTT. Its protein is CASSFGGTTNEKLFF.

The V call is TRBV7-9, the J call TRBJ1-1; unclear D gene. Between the trimmed V and J ends, which lost 0 bases and 4 bases, there was a span of 15 bases. Germline V CDR1 and CDR2: SEHNR, FQNEAQ (reference sequence). The CDR3 covers 16 residues. The CDR3 reads CASSLAFSGLGTEAFF. The DNA of the CDR3 is TGTGCCAGCAGCTTAGCATTCTCGGGGTTGGGCACTGAAGCTTTCTTT.

The sample holds one count of this clone. The chain couples TRBV28 to TRBJ2-3; 9 positions match TRBD2. The ends lost 5 bases at V and 2 bases at J; junction bases unmatched: 11. CDR1 and CDR2 from the germline V gene are MDHEN and SYDVKM. The CDR3 runs to 17 residues. CDR3 in amino acids: CASSRADSGSPTDTQYF. The CDR3 region has the DNA TGTGCCAGCAGTCGAGCTGATAGCGGGAGTCCCACAGATACGCAGTATTTT.

V gene TRBV5-4 combines with J gene TRBJ2-5; a possible D gene is TRBD2 (6 bases). The CDR3 runs 14 residues. Germline V gene sequence: CDR1 SGHNT, CDR2 YYREEE (reference sequence). Trimming cost V 0 bases and J 4 bases, with 10 bases left between them. The CDR3 is CASSLGVGGETQYF. CDR3 sequence (DNA): TGTGCCAGCAGCTTGGGGGTCGGGGGAGAGACCCAGTACTTC.

This chain uses TRBV29-1 with TRBJ1-1; tentatively, D is TRBD1 (5 bases). Germline V gives CDR1 SQVTM, CDR2 ANQGSEA. Trimming stripped 4 bases from V and 0 bases from J, with 9 bases between. This CDR3 is built from 13 residues. The CDR3 DNA is TGCAGCGTTGGGGGGGACCTGAACACTGAAGCTTTCTTT. Translation: CSVGGDLNTEAFF.

This clone was picked up a small number of times. The chain is built from TRBV29-1 and TRBJ1-2, with unresolved D. The CDR3 has 12 amino acids. Germline V gives CDR1 SQVTM, CDR2 ANQGSEA. V was clipped by 3 bases and J by 4 bases, with 9 bases between them. CDR3 sequence (DNA): TGCAGCGTTGAGAGGGAGGGCTATGGCTACACCTTC. Amino acid sequence: CSVEREGYGYTF.

The chain couples TRBV7-9 to TRBJ1-1, with D maybe TRBD1 (6 bases). Trimming removed 3 bases from V and 4 bases from J, with 15 bases in between. The CDR3 extends over 15 amino acids. From germline, CDR1 is SEHNR and CDR2 FQNEAQ (reference sequence). The chain's CDR3 is CASSFAQGRGTEAFF. CDR3 DNA sequence: TGTGCCAGCAGCTTCGCCCAGGGGCGCGGCACTGAAGCTTTCTTT. Supplemented by reference TRBV7-9 and TRBJ1-1, the full variable domain reads DTGVSQNPRHKITKRGQNVTFRCDPISEHNRLYWYRQTLGQGPEFLTYFQNEAQLEKSRLLSDRFSAERPKGSFSTLEIQRTEQGDSAMYLCASSFAQGRGTEAFFGQGTRLTVV.

This chain connects TRBV5-8 to TRBJ2-3; 8 nucleotides align to TRBD1. With V trimmed by 3 bases and J by 4 bases, 4 bases remained unmatched. The germline CDR1 and CDR2 sequences are SGHTS and YDEGEE. This CDR3 comprises 14 residues. The DNA of the CDR3 is TGTGCCAGCAGCTCTGGACAGGGAGCAGATACGCAGTATTTT. Its translation is CASSSGQGADTQYF.

V usage is TRBV7-2 and J usage is TRBJ1-5; D perhaps matches TRBD1 (5 bases). The CDR3 extends over 12 amino acids. Germline V CDR1 and CDR2: SGHTA, FQGNSA. V was clipped by 5 bases and J by 11 bases, with 13 bases between them. CDR3 amino acids: CASSLWRDSQHF. In DNA, the CDR3 is TGTGCCAGCAGCCTTTGGCGGGACTCCCAGCATTTT.

For the CDR3, the DNA is TGTGCCAGCAGTGCACAGGGGGCGGTTGGAGTTTACTATGGCTACACCTTC. Protein: CASSAQGAVGVYYGYTF. The chain carries TRBV25-1 and TRBJ1-2; TRBD1 agrees at 9 bases. This CDR3 spans 17 amino acids. Germline V CDR1 and CDR2: MGHDK, SYGVNS. Unmatched junction bases numbered 12, after V lost 4 bases and J lost 3 bases.

This clone was seen only once. The J gene is TRBJ2-5, the V gene TRBV13; perhaps TRBD2 as D (7 bases). Between the trimmed V and J ends, which lost 3 bases and 2 bases, there was a span of 13 bases. Germline CDR1 PRHDT, CDR2 FYEKMQ (reference sequence). There are 15 residues in the CDR3. The CDR3 is CASSFGGGGQETQYF. CDR3 bases: TGTGCCAGCAGCTTTGGAGGGGGAGGGCAAGAGACCCAGTACTTC.

V usage is TRBV5-1 and J usage is TRBJ1-2, with 7 bases matching TRBD1. This CDR3 is built from 15 residues. After removal of 3 bases from V and 0 bases from J, the junction contained 5 bases not matched to a gene. CDR1 and CDR2 (germline): SGHRS, YFSETQ. The DNA of the CDR3 is TGCGCCAGCAGCTCTGACAGGGCCACTAACTATGGCTACACCTTC. Residues: CASSSDRATNYGYTF.

This clone is a singleton in its sample. J is TRBJ1-1 and V is TRBV30, with no clear D. V lost 5 bases to trimming and J lost 11 bases, with 15 bases between them. Germline CDR1 is GTSNPN and CDR2 is SVGIG (reference sequence). The CDR3 is 11 residues long. CDR3 region: CAWQRPGIAFF. CDR3 coding DNA: TGTGCCTGGCAGAGGCCCGGTATCGCTTTCTTT. Full variable domain (outside the CDR3, taken from reference TRBV30 and TRBJ1-1): SQTIHQWPATLVQPVGSPLSLECTVEGTSNPNLYWYRQAAGRGLQLLFYSVGIGQISSEVPQNLSASRPQDRQFILSSKKLLLSDSGFYLCAWQRPGIAFFGQGTRLTVV.

V is TRBV6-1 and J is TRBJ1-2; D gene unclear. The CDR3 is made up of 13 amino acids. Germline-derived CDR1 and CDR2 are MNHNS and SASEGT. Trimming took 3 bases from V and 4 from J, leaving 9 bases between them. The CDR3 spells CASSEAQIYGYTF. DNA of the CDR3: TGTGCCAGCAGTGAGGCCCAAATCTATGGCTACACCTTC.

The count of this clone is one. This chain uses TRBV5-1 with TRBJ1-5; 7 positions agree with TRBD1. The CDR3 length is 15 residues. Unmatched junction bases numbered 11, after V lost 4 bases and J lost 7 bases. The V gene's germline CDR1 is SGHRS and CDR2 YFSETQ. The CDR3 DNA follows: TGCGCCAGCAGCGTAAACTCTGGACAGGCGCAGCCCCAGCATTTT. This codes for CASSVNSGQAQPQHF.

The chain links TRBV4-3 to TRBJ2-1; D might be TRBD1 (5 bases). This CDR3 spans 17 amino acids. Trimming cost V 1 base and J 3 bases, with 16 bases left between them. Germline loops: CDR1 LGHNA, CDR2 YSLEER. The CDR3 spells CASSQAHPRENYNEQFF. CDR3 sequence (DNA): TGCGCCAGCAGCCAAGCTCATCCCAGGGAAAACTACAATGAGCAGTTCTTC.

The chain employs TRBV7-8 and TRBJ2-2; 14 bases align to TRBD2. Trimming at V came to 4 bases and at J to 6 bases, leaving 1 base not matched to a gene. The CDR3 extends over 15 amino acids. Germline CDR1 and CDR2: SGHVS and FQNEAQ. CDR3 nucleotide sequence: TGTGCCAGCAGCTGGGGACTAGCGGGAGCCGGGGAGCTGTTTTTT. Translated: CASSWGLAGAGELFF. The complete variable domain, with remaining parts taken from reference TRBV7-8 and TRBJ2-2, reads GAGVSQSPRYKVAKRGQDVALRCDPISGHVSLFWYQQALGQGPEFLTYFQNEAQLDKSGLPSDRFFAERPEGSVSTLKIQRTQQEDSAVYLCASSWGLAGAGELFFGEGSRLTVL.

This clone was seen a single time. This chain's CDR3 is CASSLAGAGRSGELFF. The DNA of the CDR3 is TGCGCCAGCAGCTTGGCTGGGGCAGGGCGTTCCGGGGAGCTGTTTTTT. The chain links TRBV5-1 to TRBJ2-2, with D perhaps matching TRBD1 (5 bases). Germline V lookup: CDR1 SGHRS, CDR2 YFSETQ. Trimming removed 0 bases from V and 6 bases from J, with 15 bases in between. This CDR3 is 16 amino acids long.

This clone occurred a few times. V is TRBV6-4 and J is TRBJ2-1; D is unresolved. Germline CDR1 is MRHNA and CDR2 is SNTAGT. This CDR3 has 13 residues. Between the trimmed V and J ends, which lost 4 bases and 0 bases, there was a span of 4 bases. The CDR3 sequence is CASSASSYNEQFF. The CDR3, as DNA: TGTGCCAGCAGTGCTAGCTCCTACAATGAGCAGTTCTTC.

V gene TRBV14 combines with J gene TRBJ2-2; 7 bases are a match to TRBD2. The CDR3 is 17 residues long. Germline CDR1 is SGHDN and CDR2 is FVKESK. V lost 0 bases and J lost 2; bases outside the gene matches: 6. The CDR3 reads CASSQDRGTINTGELFF. The CDR3 region has the DNA TGTGCCAGCAGCCAAGATCGGGGGACTATCAACACCGGGGAGCTGTTTTTT.